The rows below give T cell receptor beta chains drawn from one sample of a study of blood T cell repertoires in COVID-19. Libraries were prepared by immunoSEQ multiplex PCR; TCRdb keeps only in-frame clonotypes and omits some of them. This table has approximately 100,000 clones, 70% to 90% appearing once. Sequenced: peripheral blood. The receptor source for this set is a man between 65 and 85 years old with acute or convalescent COVID-19. The CDR3 runs from the conserved cysteine through the conserved F or W. The order of the fields is D gene, J gene, V gene, clone size, CDR3 protein, CDR3 DNA. D genes are given only for firm matches. Part of the rows lack a size; the others show once, few, many or a class for expanded clones.

TRBD2 TRBJ2-3 TRBV9 - CASSVGEGSRSTDTQYF TGTGCCAGCAGCGTAGGGGAGGGTAGCCGGAGCACAGATACGCAGTATTTT
- TRBJ1-1 TRBV7-2 - CARRGRETMNTEAFF TGTGCCAGGCGTGGGAGGGAAACGATGAACACTGAAGCTTTCTTT
- TRBJ2-3 TRBV5-8 once CASSWGDRTPTDTQYF TGTGCCAGCAGCTGGGGGGACCGAACACCCACAGATACGCAGTATTTT
TRBD1 TRBJ1-2 TRBV9 - CASSPGDRVPYGYTF TGTGCCAGCAGCCCCGGGGACAGGGTCCCCTATGGCTACACCTTC
- TRBJ1-5 TRBV30 - CAWSAWTGNQPQHF TGTGCCTGGAGTGCCTGGACAGGCAATCAGCCCCAGCATTTT
- TRBJ1-4 TRBV28 - CASSSPPGDEKLFF TGTGCCAGCAGTTCACCCCCGGGAGATGAAAAACTGTTTTTT
TRBD1 TRBJ2-7 TRBV6-5 - CASSGRGQLNEQYF TGTGCCAGCAGCGGCAGGGGGCAGTTGAACGAGCAGTACTTC
- TRBJ2-7 TRBV6-5 - CASSHTYEQYF TGTGCCAGCAGCCACACCTACGAGCAGTACTTC
- TRBJ1-1 TRBV3-1/TRBV3-2 - CASSPLGGGSATEAFF TGTGCCAGCAGCCCCCTGGGAGGCGGCAGTGCCACTGAAGCTTTCTTT
- TRBJ1-4 TRBV25-1 - CASGHGGEWGKLFF TGTGCCAGCGGCCACGGGGGGGAGTGGGGAAAACTGTTTTTT
- TRBJ2-1 TRBV5-6 - CASSLSLAPGEQFF TGTGCCAGCAGCTTGAGCCTAGCGCCGGGGGAGCAGTTCTTC
- TRBJ2-4 TRBV28 - CASSLLQELAKNIQYF TGTGCCAGCAGTTTGTTACAGGAGCTAGCCAAAAACATTCAGTACTTC
- TRBJ2-6 TRBV30 few CAWSRRRVTSGANVLTF TGTGCCTGGAGTAGGCGGCGGGTTACCTCTGGGGCCAACGTCCTGACTTTC
- TRBJ1-4 TRBV19 - CASSGATGEKLFF TGTGCCAGTAGTGGGGCCACAGGGGAAAAACTGTTTTTT
- TRBJ1-3 TRBV19 once CASRKERGGNTIYF TGTGCCAGTAGAAAGGAGAGAGGTGGAAACACCATATATTTT
- TRBJ1-5 TRBV13 - CASSWQSNQPQHF TGTGCCAGCAGCTGGCAGAGCAATCAGCCCCAGCATTTT
TRBD1 TRBJ1-2 TRBV3-1/TRBV3-2 - CASSQLQGEDGYTF TGTGCCAGCAGCCAACTACAGGGGGAAGATGGCTACACCTTC
- TRBJ2-3 TRBV6-5 - CASSLLGTITDTQYF TGTGCCAGCAGTCTACTAGGCACCATAACAGATACGCAGTATTTT
- TRBJ2-2 TRBV6-5 once CASRRSETGELFF TGTGCCAGCAGGAGGTCCGAGACCGGGGAGCTGTTTTTT
- TRBJ1-4 TRBV6-1 - CASSEAWGGYNEKLFF TGTGCCAGCAGTGAAGCTTGGGGGGGGTATAATGAAAAACTGTTTTTT
TRBD2 TRBJ2-1 TRBV29-1 - CSVEDPAGVHNEQFF TGCAGCGTTGAAGATCCAGCGGGGGTGCACAATGAGCAGTTCTTC
TRBD1 TRBJ1-2 TRBV7-2 - CASSGTGTGNGYTF TGTGCCAGCAGTGGGACGGGGACAGGGAATGGCTACACCTTC
- TRBJ1-5 TRBV21-1 - CASSKTNRTGRQDQPQHF TGTGCCAGCAGCAAAACCAACCGGACAGGCCGACAAGATCAGCCCCAGCATTTT
TRBD1 TRBJ2-1 TRBV27 - CASSLLGQGRQNEQFF TGTGCCAGCAGTTTATTGGGACAGGGCCGGCAAAATGAGCAGTTCTTC
TRBD2 TRBJ2-4 TRBV5-1 - CASSSEGSSGEYLAKNIQYF TGCGCCAGCAGCTCCGAGGGATCTAGCGGGGAGTATCTAGCCAAAAACATTCAGTACTTC
- TRBJ2-3 TRBV18 once CASSPRGRGADTQYF TGTGCCAGCTCACCACGGGGGCGAGGGGCAGATACGCAGTATTTT
TRBD1 TRBJ1-1 TRBV19 - CASSIRGQGKNTEAFF TGTGCCAGTAGTATCCGGGGACAGGGGAAGAACACTGAAGCTTTCTTT
- TRBJ2-1 TRBV25-1 - CASSSDSPSSYNEQFF TGTGCCAGCAGTTCCGACTCGCCAAGCTCCTACAATGAGCAGTTCTTC
- TRBJ1-1 TRBV5-4 - CASSLGAGQTEAFF TGTGCCAGCAGCTTGGGTGCGGGGCAAACTGAAGCTTTCTTT
TRBD2 TRBJ2-2 TRBV5-6 - CASSFLGPSGGTGELFF TGTGCCAGCAGCTTTTTGGGTCCTAGCGGGGGAACCGGGGAGCTGTTTTTT
- TRBJ2-6 TRBV9 - CASSVTGSGANVLTF TGTGCCAGCAGCGTAACAGGCTCTGGGGCCAACGTCCTGACTTTC
TRBD1 TRBJ1-1 TRBV5-4 - CASSSPETGGTEAFF TGTGCCAGCAGCTCCCCGGAGACAGGGGGCACTGAAGCTTTCTTT
- TRBJ1-5 TRBV19 - CASSIDGRVVAQPQHF TGTGCCAGTAGTATAGATGGCAGGGTGGTAGCCCAGCCCCAGCATTTT
TRBD2 TRBJ2-3 TRBV3-1/TRBV3-2 - CASSRFLAGEGTDTQYF TGTGCCAGCAGCCGCTTCCTAGCGGGGGAGGGGACAGATACGCAGTATTTT
- TRBJ2-1 TRBV28 - CASSLGGATGQRQFF TGTGCCAGCAGTTTAGGAGGGGCGACCGGGCAAAGGCAGTTCTTC
TRBD1 TRBJ1-6 TRBV5-1 - CASRIQRDRVHNSPLHF TGCGCCAGCAGGATACAACGAGACAGGGTGCATAATTCACCCCTCCACTTT
- TRBJ2-7 TRBV9 - CASSPRAQGPSYEQYF TGTGCCAGCAGCCCACGAGCACAGGGCCCCTCCTACGAGCAGTACTTC
TRBD2 TRBJ2-5 TRBV10-2 - CASRAGGRETQYF TGCGCCAGCAGAGCGGGGGGGAGGGAGACCCAGTACTTC
- TRBJ2-3 TRBV11-2 - CASSLARGSTDTQYF TGTGCCAGCAGCTTAGCCCGGGGGAGCACAGATACGCAGTATTTT
TRBD1 TRBJ2-5 TRBV7-3 - CASSLSGTGRWETQYF TGTGCCAGCAGCTTAAGTGGGACAGGGCGTTGGGAGACCCAGTACTTC
TRBD1 TRBJ1-4 TRBV5-1 - CASSLGQGVEKLFF TGCGCCAGCAGCTTGGGACAGGGGGTTGAAAAACTGTTTTTT
- TRBJ1-5 TRBV19 - CASSMMDSPGPQHF TGTGCCAGTAGTATGATGGACAGCCCAGGGCCCCAGCATTTT
- TRBJ1-2 TRBV28 - CASRVQNYGYTF TGTGCCAGCAGGGTACAGAACTATGGCTACACCTTC
- TRBJ2-3 TRBV11-3 - CASSLDGGSDTQYF TGTGCCAGCAGCTTAGACGGGGGATCCGATACGCAGTATTTT
- TRBJ2-7 TRBV3-1/TRBV3-2 - CASSQEGSTYEQYF TGTGCCAGCAGCCAAGAGGGCAGCACCTACGAGCAGTACTTC
TRBD1 TRBJ1-5 TRBV2 - CASSPRQGHQPQHF TGTGCCAGCAGTCCTCGACAGGGGCATCAGCCCCAGCATTTT